The entry below describes one T cell receptor (beta chain). No cognate antigen has been identified for it. Base qualities are missing; no much larger clone stands one base away. The CDR3 runs 12 amino acids, cysteine and phenylalanine included. CDR3 DNA is the only sequence kept; it has 36 bases, read in frame from the first base. The germline V gene supplies CDR1 MDHEN and CDR2 SYDVKM. V was cut back by 9 bases and J by 4 bases, leaving a gap of 10 bases between them. The source of the sample is a study of shared clonotypes between healthy human individuals (dated by TCRdb to the early 2020s). In terms of the full investigation: The cohort comprised a couple of women and a few men aged 18 to 49 years. Per donor, three plates each were used for CD4 naive and CD4 memory, two for CD8 naive, and one for CD8 memory. The study deeply sequenced blood TCR repertoires of five healthy adults to estimate repertoire size and the extent of clonotype sharing between individuals. To increase sequencing depth and limit assay-specific biases, TCR repertoire library preparation and sequencing were carried out by different laboratories using diverse techniques. Each donor's leukapheresis produced roughly between roughly 0.85 and 9.5 billion PBMCs.

General findings and caveats noted by the study authors: About 5% of naive CD4, 3% to 3.5% of naive CD8, about 2.4% of memory CD4, and around 0.4% of memory CD8 clonotypes were shared across a handful of donors. Because the study included a small number of donors, the genetic and exposure-history diversity represented was limited. Pairwise subsampling indicated that sequencing depth was expected to affect the degree of clonotype sharing among donors. Even with the large sequencing depth, rarefaction of the sorted-subset datasets indicated that sequencing was incomplete. Compared with non-shared clonotypes, clonotypes shared by all four sorted-subset donors had higher generation probabilities. Sampling was limited to blood, and TCR repertoires in tissue likely differ from TCR repertoires in blood. Estimated clonotype richness was generally larger for naive than for memory subsets.

TCR CDR3 regions were amplified from genomic DNA by multiplex PCR using the deep immunoSEQ assay. Extracted genomic DNA from each cell subset was spread evenly across all wells of several immunoSEQ 96-well plates, with each plate serving as a replicate. For sorted subsets, approximately 190 ng genomic DNA, equal to 30,000 or so T cell genomes, was loaded into each replicate PCR. The purified libraries were quantified using a Qubit 3.0 fluorometer, sized with a Bioanalyzer 2100, and then quantified again using the KAPA Library Quantification kit. Each immunoSEQ 96-well plate was sequenced on its own single-read 150-cycle Illumina NextSeq 550 flow cell. The source study handled its data this way. Because the immunoSEQ output included only junctional sequences and no quality scores, the filtering could not be the same as the filtering used for full-length reads. Sequences were annotated with PyIR, a Python wrapper for IgBLAST v1.9, using IMGT germline references to assign V/J genes and CDR3. Reads were removed for weak V/J assignments (E-value above 1e-6), missing CDR3, stop codons, out-of-frame junctions, or ambiguous translated residues. A V3J clonotype was defined by an identical inferred V gene, J gene, and CDR3 amino acid sequence. Percentage overlap between repertoires was computed as shared unique clonotypes divided by the size of the smaller repertoire. Three approaches were used to assess repertoire richness: RTK rarefaction, the Chao1 estimator, and Recon v2.1 estimates of unobserved clonotypes. Generation probabilities for all TCRbeta clonotypes obtained by the gDNA method from a handful of donors were computed using OLGA. Imported from immuneACCESS, the table was reduced by TCRdb to in-frame sequences with V and J called. These copies leave out some clones; in studies compared against another copy, an unresolved V gene accounts for under half, and the cause of the remainder is not known. Clone size and the V and J calls come from that table; the DNA yielded D and trimming. This sample comprises 550,000 to 800,000 clones, 90% of them detected only once. The ten largest clones take up 30% to 35% of the sample.

The donors were healthy, HIV-negative adults who had no recently reported acute infections or vaccinations. Every donor was a Caucasian adult living in Nashville, Tennessee, USA. CD8 memory samples consisted of magnetically selected CD45RO+ cells combined with CCR7-negative CD45RA+ effector memory (TemRA) cells. Blood was collected by leukapheresis, and PBMCs were isolated by Ficoll-Histopaque density gradient centrifugation and then cryopreserved in liquid nitrogen vapor phase. Purity and quantity of every magnetically sorted T cell population were checked by analytical flow cytometry. Genomic DNA was isolated from every sorted fraction and measured by UV absorbance on a Nanodrop 2000c.

This receptor was identified in a man between 18 and 35 years old in good health. Some clones in this sample may be carry-over from other donors' samples. Specimen: memory CD8+ T cells from PBMCs. Per the publication, the cell subset or site label means: CD45RO+ cells pooled with CCR7-negative TemRA cells. Recombination linked TRBV28 to TRBJ1-3, with no confident D gene call. The CDR3 region has the sequence CARQDAGNTIYF. The sequenced DNA: TGTGCCAGACAAGACGCCGGAAACACCATATATTTT.